This T cell receptor (beta chain) comes out of a study of T-cell reconstitution after alpha-beta-depleted transplantation in children. Unique molecular identifiers featured in how the TCRbeta library was prepared. One entry per CDR3 protein results from TCRdb running MiXCR on the PCR reads. The profile shows about 500,000 distinct CDR3 sequences, approximately 29% of them singletons. This CDR3 contains 12 residues. Trimming removed 7 bases at V and 5 bases at J, with 12 bases between. Looked up from germline, CDR1 is SQVTM and CDR2 is ANQGSEA. The sequence came from a human donor who donated a stem cell graft to a child with aplastic anemia. The chain employs TRBV29-1 and TRBJ1-5, with a possible D match to TRBD1 (6 bases). The material sequenced was PBMCs from the stem cell graft donor, taken from the stem cell graft. The CDR3 DNA sequence: TGCAGCGGGACAGCGTCCTATCAGCCCCAGCATTTT. It yields the protein CSGTASYQPQHF.